This is a list of T cell receptor beta chains from one sample in a study of T-cell memory formation after mild COVID-19. MiXCR, run by TCRdb on the 5' RACE reads, gives a single entry per CDR3 protein. Of 550,000 to 600,000 distinct CDR3 sequences listed, roughly 17% are singletons. The sequenced sample consisted of PBMCs or a T cell subset sorted from them (not recorded which). These TCRs come from an adult woman who had mild COVID-19 (a few samples of this study predate the infection). Cell type and time point are not known. CDR3s include the opening cysteine and the closing phenylalanine or tryptophan. Each record gives: J gene, clone size, D gene, V gene, CDR3 protein, CDR3 DNA. A D gene is named only where the DNA matches it firmly. Rows give clone size only sometimes, using once, few, many, or a class for an expanded clone.

TRBJ1-4	.	.	TRBV19	CASSSRRPNEKLFF	TGTGCCAGTAGTTCGAGACGGCCTAATGAAAAACTGTTTTTT
TRBJ2-3	.	TRBD2	TRBV5-1	CASSRRISGGNTDTQYF	TGCGCCAGCAGCCGACGGATTAGCGGGGGAAACACAGATACGCAGTATTTT
TRBJ2-3	.	.	TRBV7-8	CASSPLATDTQYF	TGTGCCAGCAGCCCCCTCGCAACCGATACGCAGTATTTT
TRBJ2-1	few	.	TRBV29-1	CSVEMLDSYNEQFF	TGCAGCGTTGAAATGCTGGACAGTTACAATGAGCAGTTCTTC
TRBJ2-3	few	TRBD2	TRBV7-2	CASSLGLAGVQDTQYF	TGTGCCAGCAGCTTAGGGCTAGCGGGGGTCCAAGATACGCAGTATTTT
TRBJ1-2	.	.	TRBV29-1	CSVEDRAANYGYTF	TGCAGCGTTGAAGATCGGGCGGCTAACTATGGCTACACCTTC
TRBJ2-1	.	TRBD2	TRBV3-1	CASSQAGGLSGNEQFF	TGTGCCAGCAGCCAAGCGGGGGGGCTCTCGGGCAATGAGCAGTTCTTC
TRBJ2-3	few	.	TRBV7-8	CASSPSMATDTQYF	TGTGCCAGCAGCCCATCTATGGCCACAGATACGCAGTATTTT
TRBJ2-2	.	TRBD1	TRBV6-5	CASSYSGQGGVGELFF	TGTGCCAGCAGTTACTCGGGACAGGGGGGGGTCGGGGAGCTGTTTTTT
TRBJ2-5	.	.	TRBV6-6	CASSVQVQETQYF	TGTGCCAGCAGTGTACAGGTCCAAGAGACCCAGTACTTC
TRBJ2-2	few	.	TRBV18	CASSSPARTGELFF	TGTGCCAGCTCATCCCCCGCGAGGACCGGGGAGCTGTTTTTT
TRBJ2-3	few	TRBD2	TRBV3-1	CASSQGSGRFTDTQYF	TGTGCCAGCAGCCAAGGTAGCGGGAGATTCACAGATACGCAGTATTTT
TRBJ2-3	few	.	TRBV27	CASSLDPFGVSDTQYF	TGTGCCAGCAGTTTAGACCCGTTCGGGGTATCAGATACGCAGTATTTT
TRBJ2-7	few	TRBD2	TRBV2	CASNTRLAEASYEQYF	TGTGCCAGCAATACGCGACTAGCGGAAGCCTCCTACGAGCAGTACTTC
TRBJ1-1	.	.	TRBV18	CASSPSGTVEAFF	TGTGCCAGCTCACCATCGGGTACAGTTGAAGCTTTCTTT
TRBJ2-7	.	.	TRBV7-7	CASSLGRNPSYEQYF	TGTGCTAGCAGCTTAGGCAGGAATCCATCCTACGAGCAGTACTTC
TRBJ1-5	few	TRBD1	TRBV7-6	CASSAGTGGSQPQHF	TGTGCCAGCAGCGCCGGGACAGGGGGCAGTCAGCCCCAGCATTTT
TRBJ2-7	.	TRBD2	TRBV7-6	CASSPGLAGGTDSYEQYF	TGTGCCAGCAGCCCAGGACTAGCGGGAGGTACTGACTCCTACGAGCAGTACTTC
TRBJ2-7	.	.	TRBV7-9	CASSLNTVSYEQYF	TGTGCCAGCAGCTTAAATACAGTGTCCTACGAGCAGTACTTC
TRBJ2-2	.	.	TRBV2	CASSGRTAGGELFF	TGTGCCAGCAGTGGTCGGACAGCTGGCGGGGAGCTGTTTTTT
TRBJ2-1	few	.	TRBV24-1	CATSDTGIPKTEQFF	TGTGCCACCAGTGACACCGGGATCCCGAAAACAGAGCAGTTCTTC
TRBJ2-3	.	.	TRBV10-3	CAISPGTSTDTQYF	TGTGCCATCAGTCCCGGGACTAGCACAGATACGCAGTATTTT
TRBJ2-7	.	TRBD2	TRBV7-2	CASSLVPPGTSGYEQYF	TGTGCCAGCAGCTTAGTACCTCCCGGGACTAGCGGGTACGAGCAGTACTTC
TRBJ2-2	few	.	TRBV15	CATSVGTLNTGELFF	TGTGCCACCAGCGTCGGGACTCTGAACACCGGGGAGCTGTTTTTT
TRBJ2-5	.	TRBD2	TRBV7-3	CASSTGLAGIQETQYF	TGTGCCAGCAGCACAGGACTAGCGGGGATCCAAGAGACCCAGTACTTC
TRBJ1-3	many	.	TRBV5-1	CASSPDSTSGNTIYF	TGCGCCAGCAGCCCGGACAGCACATCTGGAAACACCATATATTTT
TRBJ2-1	.	TRBD1	TRBV6-4	CASSAGGLRYNEQFF	TGTGCCAGCAGCGCAGGGGGCTTAAGGTACAATGAGCAGTTCTTC
TRBJ1-6	.	.	TRBV11-1	CASSSRGAGYSPLHF	TGTGCCAGCAGCTCCCGGGGGGCAGGATATTCACCCCTCCACTTT
TRBJ1-2	.	TRBD1	TRBV4-3	CASSQEQGPDEYGYTF	TGCGCCAGCAGCCAAGAACAGGGGCCGGATGAATATGGCTACACCTTC
TRBJ1-5	few	.	TRBV7-8	CASSLNRAKSSNQPQHF	TGTGCCAGCAGCCTCAACAGGGCGAAGTCCAGCAATCAGCCCCAGCATTTT
TRBJ2-2	few	.	TRBV5-1	CASSPPTTHGELFF	TGCGCCAGCAGTCCCCCAACTACTCACGGGGAGCTGTTTTTT
TRBJ2-1	.	.	TRBV12-3/TRBV12-4	CASSFDLMDTYNEQFF	TGTGCCAGCAGTTTCGACCTGATGGACACCTACAATGAGCAGTTCTTC
TRBJ2-1	few	TRBD2	TRBV29-1	CSVALGGAGNEQFF	TGCAGCGTTGCACTCGGGGGGGCGGGCAATGAGCAGTTCTTC
TRBJ2-1	few	TRBD2	TRBV6-1	CASTPSGGSYNEQFF	TGTGCCAGCACCCCCAGCGGGGGCTCCTACAATGAGCAGTTCTTC
TRBJ2-5	.	TRBD2	TRBV12-3/TRBV12-4	CASRPPSGGETQYF	TGTGCCAGCAGACCACCTAGCGGGGGCGAGACCCAGTACTTC
TRBJ2-1	.	TRBD1	TRBV6-2/TRBV6-3	CASSYPTGESEQFF	TGTGCCAGCAGTTACCCGACAGGGGAAAGTGAGCAGTTCTTC
TRBJ1-1	few	.	TRBV7-3	CASSYREGVTEAFF	TGTGCCAGCAGCTACAGGGAAGGGGTCACTGAAGCTTTCTTT
TRBJ1-6	few	TRBD1	TRBV19	CASSTAGGHNSPLHF	TGTGCCAGTAGTACGGCAGGGGGCCATAATTCACCCCTCCACTTT
TRBJ2-1	few	.	TRBV18	CASSPQIESHEQFF	TGTGCCAGCTCACCACAGATAGAATCGCATGAGCAGTTCTTC
TRBJ1-1	.	.	TRBV7-9	CASSLAGPEAFF	TGTGCCAGCAGCTTAGCAGGGCCTGAAGCTTTCTTT
TRBJ2-7	.	TRBD2	TRBV12-3/TRBV12-4	CASSSTSGRAGEQYF	TGTGCCAGCAGTTCGACTAGCGGGAGGGCCGGCGAGCAGTACTTC
TRBJ1-1	.	TRBD1	TRBV12-3/TRBV12-4	CASTVQGGNTEAFF	TGTGCCAGCACCGTCCAGGGGGGGAACACTGAAGCTTTCTTT
TRBJ1-2	.	.	TRBV5-1	CASTRQGYGYTF	TGCGCCAGCACAAGGCAAGGCTATGGCTACACCTTC
TRBJ2-1	few	TRBD1	TRBV2	CASTETGIEQFF	TGTGCCAGCACGGAGACAGGGATTGAGCAGTTCTTC
TRBJ2-3	.	.	TRBV7-8	CASSLAFSSADTQYF	TGTGCCAGCAGCTTAGCGTTTTCTTCCGCCGATACGCAGTATTTT